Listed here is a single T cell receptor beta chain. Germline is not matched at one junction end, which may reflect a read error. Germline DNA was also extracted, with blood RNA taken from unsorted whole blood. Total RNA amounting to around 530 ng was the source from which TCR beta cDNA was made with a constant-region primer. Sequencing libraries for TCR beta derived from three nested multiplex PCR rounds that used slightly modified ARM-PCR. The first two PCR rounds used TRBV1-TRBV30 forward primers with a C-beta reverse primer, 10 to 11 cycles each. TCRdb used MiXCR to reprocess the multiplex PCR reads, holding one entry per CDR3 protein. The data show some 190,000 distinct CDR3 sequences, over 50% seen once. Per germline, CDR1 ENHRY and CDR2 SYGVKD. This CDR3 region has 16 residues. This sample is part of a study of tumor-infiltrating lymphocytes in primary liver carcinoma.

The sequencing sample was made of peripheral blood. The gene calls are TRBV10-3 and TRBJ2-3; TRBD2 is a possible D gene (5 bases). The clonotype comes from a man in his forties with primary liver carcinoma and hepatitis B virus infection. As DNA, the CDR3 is TGTGCCACCACGCCGGCCCCTGGGCCTAGCACAAATACGCAGTATTTT. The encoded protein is CATTPAPGPSTNTQYF.